The 27 T cell receptor beta chains below were found in one sample sequenced in a study of T cells after somatic rescue of genetic block. This table comes from immunoSEQ multiplex PCR, and its TCRdb copy is limited to in-frame clones, with some not included. The sample shows fewer than 150,000 clones, 90% to 95% of them seen only once. Sequencing input: peripheral blood mononuclear cells (PBMCs). These receptors all stem from a woman in her late teens or twenties.

V usage is TRBV5-1 and J usage is TRBJ2-3; D gene unclear. There are 15 residues in the CDR3. V was trimmed by 0 bases and J by 2 bases, leaving 10 bases between them. Germline V gives CDR1 SGHRS, CDR2 YFSETQ. As DNA, the CDR3 is TGCGCCAGCAGCTTGGAGGCTGCCTTCACAGATACGCAGTATTTT. Translating gives CASSLEAAFTDTQYF.

This chain uses TRBV30 with TRBJ1-2; 7 bases are a match to TRBD1. V dropped 0 bases and J dropped 5; count of bases not matched to a gene: 3. Looked up from germline, CDR1 is GTSNPN and CDR2 is SVGIG (reference sequence). The CDR3 is 13 amino acids. The CDR3 spells CAWSVTGAYGYTF. CDR3 in DNA: TGTGCCTGGAGTGTAACAGGGGCATATGGCTACACCTTC.

The rearrangement joins TRBV7-3 to TRBJ1-6; D unresolved. Per germline, CDR1 SGHTA and CDR2 FQGTGA. The CDR3 sequence is 14 residues long. The V end lost 8 bases, the J end lost 3 bases, and 11 bases lay between the germline ends. CDR3 bases: TGTGCCAGCTCAACGGGCGGCTATAATTCACCCCTCCACTTT. It codes for CASSTGGYNSPLHF.

This sequence joins TRBV6-1 and TRBJ2-2; 8 positions agree with TRBD2. The CDR3 length is 13 residues. The junction had 6 bases not matched to a gene; V was cut back by 8 bases and J by 7 bases. The germline V gene encodes CDR1 MNHNS and CDR2 SASEGT. CDR3 nucleotide sequence: TGTGCCAGCGGAGTCCTAGCGGGCGGGGAGCTGTTTTTT. Protein product: CASGVLAGGELFF.

V gene TRBV10-3 combines with J gene TRBJ1-1; D is uncertain. The germline CDR1 and CDR2 sequences are ENHRY and SYGVKD. This CDR3 region has 15 residues. V lost 10 bases to trimming and J lost 1 base, with 19 bases between them. The CDR3 sequence is CATLRTVGWNTEAFF. CDR3 DNA sequence: TGTGCCACCCTACGCACAGTCGGGTGGAACACTGAAGCTTTCTTT.

This chain uses TRBV11-1 with TRBJ2-1, with D possibly TRBD1 on 6 matching bases. The V end lost 5 bases, the J end lost 14 bases, and 25 bases lay between the germline ends. The germline V gene has CDR1 SGHAT and CDR2 FQDESV (reference sequence). The CDR3 consists of 15 residues. The CDR3 spells CASSPVPNRDNREFF. Written as DNA, the CDR3 is TGTGCCAGCAGCCCAGTGCCTAACAGGGATAACCGGGAGTTCTTC.

The chain links TRBV7-2 to TRBJ2-7; D might be TRBD2 (6 bases). Germline CDR1 SGHTA, CDR2 FQGNSA. V was trimmed by 5 bases and J by 3 bases, leaving 17 bases between them. The CDR3 totals 15 residues. CDR3 residues: CASSLLGLRGYEQYF. CDR3 nucleotide sequence: TGTGCCAGCAGCCTCTTGGGCCTGCGGGGCTACGAGCAGTACTTC. Full variable domain (outside the CDR3, taken from reference TRBV7-2 and TRBJ2-7): GAGVSQSPSNKVTEKGKDVELRCDPISGHTALYWYRQSLGQGLEFLIYFQGNSAPDKSGLPSDRFSAERTGGSVSTLTIQRTQQEDSAVYLCASSLLGLRGYEQYFGPGTRLTVT.

V is TRBV19 and J is TRBJ2-2; D is unclear. Germline lookup yields CDR1 LNHDA and CDR2 SQIVND (reference sequence). V gave up 6 bases and J gave up 4 bases, with 12 bases separating them. The CDR3 loop spans 14 amino acids. The CDR3 bases are TGTGCCAGTAGACATGGGGTCAGCACCGGGGAGCTGTTTTTT. It specifies CASRHGVSTGELFF.

The chain recombines TRBV2 with TRBJ2-1; TRBD2 aligns across 7 bases. V lost 10 bases to trimming and J lost 0 bases; unmatched junction nucleotides: 6. The germline V gene encodes CDR1 SNHLY and CDR2 FYNNEI. CDR3 length: 14 residues. The CDR3 nucleotides are TGTGCCATCCTGCGGGGGAGCTCCTACAATGAGCAGTTCTTC. This translates into CAILRGSSYNEQFF.

The CDR3 is CASSVGGKNEKLFF. CDR3 bases: TGTGCCAGCAGCGTAGGCGGGAAGAATGAAAAACTGTTTTTT. The V and J genes are TRBV9 and TRBJ1-4; D not resolved. V was pared by 0 bases and J by 5 bases, with 8 bases between. Per the germline V gene, CDR1 is SGDLS and CDR2 is YYNGEE. CDR3 length: 14 amino acids.

This clone is a singleton in its sample. The chain is built from TRBV7-2 and TRBJ2-3, with D unresolved. V lost 2 bases and J 0 bases, leaving 3 bases between the germline ends. Germline CDR1 is SGHTA and CDR2 is FQGNSA. CDR3 length: 13 residues. The CDR3 DNA sequence: TGTGCCAGCAGCTTACCTAGCACAGATACGCAGTATTTT. Amino acids: CASSLPSTDTQYF.

The V gene is TRBV5-4, the J gene TRBJ1-4, with TRBD1 as a possible D gene (5 bases). CDR3 length: 14 amino acids. Deletions cut 0 bases from V and 8 bases from J, with 11 bases between. Looked up from germline, CDR1 is SGHNT and CDR2 is YYREEE (reference sequence). CDR3 in amino acids: CASSLGQGGEKLFF. For the CDR3, the DNA is TGTGCCAGCAGCTTGGGTCAGGGAGGGGAAAAACTGTTTTTT.

The chain uses TRBV18 and TRBJ1-3; 7 nucleotides line up with TRBD1. CDR1 KGHSH and CDR2 LQKENI come from the germline V gene. The V gene end was trimmed by 2 bases and the J gene end by 4 bases; junction bases not matched to a gene: 8. This CDR3 spans 16 amino acids. CDR3 sequence (DNA): TGTGCCAGCTCACCAGGAGAGGGGGCGCGGGGAAACACCATATATTTT. It translates to CASSPGEGARGNTIYF.

This chain joins TRBV27 and TRBJ2-3; the D gene is possibly TRBD2 (5 bases). CDR3 length equals 15 residues. Trimming stripped 6 bases from V and 0 bases from J, with 13 bases between. CDR1 MNHEY and CDR2 SMNVEV come from the germline V gene (reference sequence). The CDR3 DNA is TGTGCCAGCAGACTAGGGCTCTATAGCACAGATACGCAGTATTTT. As protein: CASRLGLYSTDTQYF.

This clone was counted only a few times. V is TRBV7-9 and J is TRBJ1-2, with 9 bases lining up with TRBD1. J gave up 8 bases and V 3 bases, and 1 base lay outside the gene matches. Per the germline V gene, CDR1 is SEHNR and CDR2 is FQNEAQ (reference sequence). This CDR3 region has 12 residues. The CDR3 sequence: CASSLGQGGYTF. The DNA of the CDR3 is TGTGCCAGCAGCTTGGGACAGGGCGGCTACACCTTC.

The genes are TRBV27 and TRBJ2-6; D is unclear. The CDR3 extends over 15 amino acids. Germline V CDR1 and CDR2: MNHEY, SMNVEV (reference sequence). The ends were cut back, 4 bases at V and 4 bases at J, with 11 bases in the middle. The chain's CDR3 is CASSSQVSGANVLTF. The CDR3 DNA reads as TGTGCCAGCAGTTCGCAGGTATCCGGGGCCAACGTCCTGACTTTC.

The chain couples TRBV7-2 to TRBJ2-2, with 9 bases fitting TRBD2. The length of the CDR3 is 16 residues. Unmatched junction bases numbered 4, after V lost 3 bases and J lost 2 bases. Germline V gene data show CDR1 as SGHTA and CDR2 as FQGNSA. The CDR3 DNA reads as TGTGCCAGCAGCTTCGATAGCGGGGGCAACACCGGGGAGCTGTTTTTT. It specifies CASSFDSGGNTGELFF. The full variable domain, its missing parts supplied by reference TRBV7-2 and TRBJ2-2, is GAGVSQSPSNKVTEKGKDVELRCDPISGHTALYWYRQSLGQGLEFLIYFQGNSAPDKSGLPSDRFSAERTGGSVSTLTIQRTQQEDSAVYLCASSFDSGGNTGELFFGEGSRLTVL.

CDR3 region: CASSQDGGGATGTDTQYF. The CDR3 DNA is TGCGCCAGCAGCCAAGACGGGGGCGGGGCCACCGGCACAGATACGCAGTATTTT. The chain carries TRBV4-1 and TRBJ2-3; D assignment may be TRBD1 or TRBD2 (6 bases each). Deletions cut 0 bases from V and 1 base from J, with 17 bases between. Per the germline V gene, CDR1 is MGHRA and CDR2 is YSYEKL. CDR3 size: 18 residues.

The chain uses TRBV7-7 and TRBJ2-3, with TRBD1 as a possible D gene (5 bases). Trimming shortened V by 0 bases and J by 5 bases, and 6 bases separated the two germline ends. Germline loops: CDR1 SSHAT, CDR2 FNYEAQ (reference sequence). This CDR3 contains 13 residues. CDR3 DNA sequence: TGTGCCAGCAGCTTAGCTCAGGGAGATACGCAGTATTTT. It specifies CASSLAQGDTQYF.

This clone was seen a single time. This chain uses TRBV27 with TRBJ2-1; 16 bases are a match to TRBD2. Germline CDR1 reads MNHEY; CDR2 reads SMNVEV (reference sequence). With V trimmed by 4 bases and J by 0 bases, 18 bases remained unmatched. This CDR3 comprises 23 residues. CDR3 nucleotide sequence: TGTGCCAGCAGTTCTGAACCCTCCCCCGCGGGACTAGCGGGGGGGAGCTCCTACAATGAGCAGTTCTTC. Translated: CASSSEPSPAGLAGGSSYNEQFF.

The chain couples TRBV2 to TRBJ1-3; D not resolved. Per the germline V gene, CDR1 is SNHLY and CDR2 is FYNNEI. V dropped 7 bases and J dropped 4 bases, with 5 bases sitting between them. CDR3 length equals 11 residues. CDR3 sequence (DNA): TGTGCCAGCAAACCCGGAAACACCATATATTTT. Protein product: CASKPGNTIYF.

The chain uses TRBV5-6 and TRBJ1-3, with 7 bases aligning to TRBD1. After removal of 1 base from V and 3 bases from J, the junction contained 4 bases not matched to a gene. CDR3 length: 15 residues. The germline gives CDR1 SGHDT, CDR2 YYEEEE. This chain's CDR3 is CASSLWTGNGNTIYF. Here the CDR3 DNA reads TGTGCCAGCAGCTTGTGGACAGGCAATGGAAACACCATATATTTT.

The chain couples TRBV7-9 to TRBJ2-5; D not resolved. The CDR3 runs 13 residues. Germline V gene data show CDR1 as SEHNR and CDR2 as FQNEAQ (reference sequence). V lost 1 base and J lost 3, with 6 bases in between. CDR3 region: CASSLGAEETQYF. The CDR3, as DNA: TGTGCCAGCAGCTTAGGCGCGGAAGAGACCCAGTACTTC. Using reference TRBV7-9 and TRBJ2-5 for the parts outside the CDR3, the full variable domain is DTGVSQNPRHKITKRGQNVTFRCDPISEHNRLYWYRQTLGQGPEFLTYFQNEAQLEKSRLLSDRFSAERPKGSFSTLEIQRTEQGDSAMYLCASSLGAEETQYFGPGTRLLVL.

This rearrangement joins TRBV6-4 to TRBJ1-6; TRBD1 is a possible D gene (6 bases). Trimming left V 4 bases short and J 10 bases short, with 17 bases between. This CDR3 region has 15 residues. Germline V CDR1 and CDR2: MRHNA, SNTAGT. CDR3 in DNA: TGTGCCAGCAGTGCCCAACAGGGTATAGGCTCACCCCTCCACTTT. Translation gives CASSAQQGIGSPLHF.

This sequence joins TRBV7-3 and TRBJ2-4; D is possibly TRBD1 (7 bases). The CDR3 loop spans 16 amino acids. Trimming stripped 2 bases from V and 3 bases from J, with 14 bases between. Germline V gene lookup returns CDR1 SGHTA and CDR2 FQGTGA. The CDR3 region is CASSLGGGSVKNIQYF. CDR3 coding DNA: TGTGCCAGCAGCTTAGGAGGGGGCTCTGTCAAAAACATTCAGTACTTC.

The chain uses TRBV7-2 and TRBJ2-5, with 8 bases aligning to TRBD2. V lost 1 base, J lost 1 base, and 2 bases stayed unmatched. There are 15 residues in the CDR3. The germline CDR1 and CDR2 sequences are SGHTA and FQGNSA. CDR3 in amino acids: CASSLGGGLQETQYF. In DNA, the CDR3 is TGTGCCAGCAGCTTAGGCGGGGGGCTCCAAGAGACCCAGTACTTC.

The rearrangement joins TRBV29-1 to TRBJ1-3; D unclear. Germline V lookup: CDR1 SQVTM, CDR2 ANQGSEA. CDR3 length: 11 amino acids. V shed 6 bases and J shed 4 bases, with 7 bases lying between them. The CDR3 region is CSVRLGNTIYF. The CDR3 DNA sequence: TGCAGCGTCCGTTTAGGAAACACCATATATTTT. The full variable domain, in which reference TRBV29-1 and TRBJ1-3 provide the parts outside the CDR3, is SAVISQKPSRDICQRGTSLTIQCQVDSQVTMMFWYRQQPGQSLTLIATANQGSEATYESGFVIDKFPISRPNLTFSTLTVSNMSPEDSSIYLCSVRLGNTIYFGEGSWLTVV.